This entry features one TCR beta chain sequence. The antigen is undetermined. This sample was taken from a study of OX40 agonist ivuxolimab in advanced cancers. Study as a whole: Patients received ivuxolimab, an agonistic anti-OX40 (CD134) antibody. With a range of 23 to 79, age averaged 60 years, and approximately 83% were male. Patients achieving partial responses numbered three: one hepatocellular carcinoma case and two cutaneous melanoma cases. Study-wide points: CD8+ T cells showed, on average, more clonal expansion than CD4+ cells.

This CDR3 has 14 residues. The germline V gene has CDR1 MNHEY and CDR2 SMNVEV (reference sequence). The V end lost 5 bases, the J end lost 8 bases, and 16 bases lay between the germline ends. Sequenced by immunoSEQ multiplex PCR; TCRdb stores in-frame clones only, minus some. The sample carries roughly 65,000 clones, approximately 86% recorded once. The TCR originated in an adult with an advanced solid tumor such as melanoma, head and neck, liver or kidney cancer. J is TRBJ2-4 and V is TRBV27; D call uncertain. The sequences come from CD4+ or CD8+ T cells sorted from blood, collected in a trial of the OX40 agonist ivuxolimab. CDR3: CASSPTGLGDIQYF. The CDR3 DNA reads as TGTGCCAGCAGTCCTACTGGTCTCGGAGACATTCAGTACTTC.